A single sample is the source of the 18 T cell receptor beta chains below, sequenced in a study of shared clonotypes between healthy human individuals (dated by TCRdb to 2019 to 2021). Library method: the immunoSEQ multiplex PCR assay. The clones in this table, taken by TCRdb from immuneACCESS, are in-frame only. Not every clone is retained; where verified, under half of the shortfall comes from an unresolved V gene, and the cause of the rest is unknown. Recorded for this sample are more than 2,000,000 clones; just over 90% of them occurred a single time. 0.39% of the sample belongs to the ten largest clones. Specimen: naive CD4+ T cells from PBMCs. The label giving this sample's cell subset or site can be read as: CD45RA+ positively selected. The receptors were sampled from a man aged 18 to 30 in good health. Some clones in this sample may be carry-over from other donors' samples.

The CDR3 bases are TGCGCCAGCACCACTGGGGACAGGGGGGATCGGAATCAGCCCCAGCATTTT. This sequence encodes CASTTGDRGDRNQPQHF. The chain has TRBV23-1 and TRBJ1-5; TRBD1 aligns across 11 bases. TRBV23-1 is given ORF status, its function remaining uncertain. The CDR3 runs to 17 residues. Trimming removed 7 bases from V and 4 bases from J; junction bases left unmatched: 12.

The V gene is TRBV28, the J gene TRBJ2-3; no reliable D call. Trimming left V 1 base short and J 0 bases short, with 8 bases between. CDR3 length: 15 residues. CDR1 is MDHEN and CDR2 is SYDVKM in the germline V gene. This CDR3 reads CASSLLGASTDTQYF. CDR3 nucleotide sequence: TGTGCCAGCAGTTTATTGGGTGCTAGCACAGATACGCAGTATTTT. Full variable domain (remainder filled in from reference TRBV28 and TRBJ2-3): DVKVTQSSRYLVKRTGEKVFLECVQDMDHENMFWYRQDPGLGLRLIYFSYDVKMKEKGDIPEGYSVSREKKERFSLILESASTNQTSMYLCASSLLGASTDTQYFGPGTRLTVL.

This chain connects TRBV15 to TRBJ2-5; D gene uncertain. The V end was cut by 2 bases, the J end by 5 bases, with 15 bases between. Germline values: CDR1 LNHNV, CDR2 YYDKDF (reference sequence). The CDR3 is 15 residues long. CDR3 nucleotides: TGTGCCACCAGCAGACCCACCTCGGAGTCGGAGACCCAGTACTTC. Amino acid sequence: CATSRPTSESETQYF.

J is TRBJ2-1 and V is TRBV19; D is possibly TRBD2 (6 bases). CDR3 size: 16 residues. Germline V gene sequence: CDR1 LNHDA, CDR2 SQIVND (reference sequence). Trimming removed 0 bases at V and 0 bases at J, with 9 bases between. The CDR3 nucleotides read TGTGCCAGTAGTATAGAGCGGGGAGGCTCCTACAATGAGCAGTTCTTC. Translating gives CASSIERGGSYNEQFF.

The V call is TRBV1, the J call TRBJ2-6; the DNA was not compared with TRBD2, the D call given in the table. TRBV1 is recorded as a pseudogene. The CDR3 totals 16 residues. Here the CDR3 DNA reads TGCACCAGCAGCCGGGATGGGGGGGCTGGGGCCAACGTCCTGACTTTC. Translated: CTSSRDGGAGANVLTF.

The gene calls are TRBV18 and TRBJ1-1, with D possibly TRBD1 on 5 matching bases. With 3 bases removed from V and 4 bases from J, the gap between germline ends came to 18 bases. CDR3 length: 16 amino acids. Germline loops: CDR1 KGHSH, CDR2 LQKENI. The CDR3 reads CASSPPNLGQSTEAFF. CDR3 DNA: TGTGCCAGCTCACCCCCGAATCTCGGACAATCCACTGAAGCTTTCTTT.

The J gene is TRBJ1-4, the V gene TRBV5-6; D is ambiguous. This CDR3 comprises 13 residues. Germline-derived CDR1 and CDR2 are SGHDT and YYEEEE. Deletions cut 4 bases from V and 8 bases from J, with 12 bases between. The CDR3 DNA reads TGTGCCAGCAGCCCACGCTTTCGGGAAAAACTGTTTTTT. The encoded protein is CASSPRFREKLFF.

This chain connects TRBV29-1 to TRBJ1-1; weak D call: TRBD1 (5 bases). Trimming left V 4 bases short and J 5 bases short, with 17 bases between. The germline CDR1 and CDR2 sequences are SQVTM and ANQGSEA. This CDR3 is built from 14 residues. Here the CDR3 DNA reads TGCAGCGTTGCGCTCCTCTCCCAGGGAACTGAAGCTTTCTTT. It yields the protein CSVALLSQGTEAFF.

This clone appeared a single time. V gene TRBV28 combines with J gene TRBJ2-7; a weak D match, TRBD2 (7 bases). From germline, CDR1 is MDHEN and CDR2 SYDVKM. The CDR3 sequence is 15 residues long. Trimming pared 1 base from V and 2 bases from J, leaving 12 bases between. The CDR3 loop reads CASSLSGGVPYEQYF. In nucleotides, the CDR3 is TGTGCCAGCAGTTTATCGGGGGGCGTACCCTACGAGCAGTACTTC.

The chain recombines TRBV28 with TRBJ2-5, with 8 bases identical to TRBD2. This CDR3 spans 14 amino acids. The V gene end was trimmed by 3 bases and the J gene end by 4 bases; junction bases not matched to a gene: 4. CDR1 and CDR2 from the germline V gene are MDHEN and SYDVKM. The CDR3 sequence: CASSFGGVRETQYF. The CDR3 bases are TGTGCCAGCAGTTTCGGGGGGGTGAGAGAGACCCAGTACTTC.

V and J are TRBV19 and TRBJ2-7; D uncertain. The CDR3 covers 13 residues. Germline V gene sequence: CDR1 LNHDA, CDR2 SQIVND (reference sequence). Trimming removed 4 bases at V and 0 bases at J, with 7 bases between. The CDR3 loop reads CASSNAPSYEQYF. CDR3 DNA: TGTGCCAGTAGTAACGCACCCTCCTACGAGCAGTACTTC.

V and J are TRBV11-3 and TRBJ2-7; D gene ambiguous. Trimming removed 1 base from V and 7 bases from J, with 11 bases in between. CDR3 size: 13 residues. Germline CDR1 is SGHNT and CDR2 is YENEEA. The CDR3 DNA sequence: TGTGCCAGCAGCTTAGGTTTGGCTACAGAGCAGTACTTC. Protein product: CASSLGLATEQYF. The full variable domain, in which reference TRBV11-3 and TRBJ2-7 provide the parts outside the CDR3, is EAGVVQSPRYKIIEKKQPVAFWCNPISGHNTLYWYLQNLGQGPELLIRYENEEAVDDSQLPKDRFSAERLKGVDSTLKIQPAELGDSAVYLCASSLGLATEQYFGPGTRLTVT.

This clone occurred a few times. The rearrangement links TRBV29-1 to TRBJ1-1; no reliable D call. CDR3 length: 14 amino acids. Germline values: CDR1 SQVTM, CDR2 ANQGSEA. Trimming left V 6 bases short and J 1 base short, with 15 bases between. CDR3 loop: CSVAHTVGNTEAFF. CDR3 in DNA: TGCAGCGTGGCCCATACAGTGGGGAACACTGAAGCTTTCTTT.

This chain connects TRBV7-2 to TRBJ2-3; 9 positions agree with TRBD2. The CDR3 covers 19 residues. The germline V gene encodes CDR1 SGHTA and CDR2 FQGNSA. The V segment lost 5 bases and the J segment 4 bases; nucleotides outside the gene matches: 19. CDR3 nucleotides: TGTGCCAGCAGCCAAGACTGGGGTGCGGCTAGCGGGAACGCAGATACGCAGTATTTT. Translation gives CASSQDWGAASGNADTQYF.

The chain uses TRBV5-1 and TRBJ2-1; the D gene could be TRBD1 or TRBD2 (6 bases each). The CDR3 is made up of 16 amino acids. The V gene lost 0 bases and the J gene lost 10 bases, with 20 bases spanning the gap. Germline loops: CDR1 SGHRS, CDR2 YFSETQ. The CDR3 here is CASSLGGSNGGTEQFF. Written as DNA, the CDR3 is TGCGCCAGCAGCTTGGGCGGGTCCAACGGGGGCACGGAGCAGTTCTTC. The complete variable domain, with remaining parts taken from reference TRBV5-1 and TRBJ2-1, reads KAGVTQTPRYLIKTRGQQVTLSCSPISGHRSVSWYQQTPGQGLQFLFEYFSETQRNKGNFPGRFSGRQFSNSRSEMNVSTLELGDSALYLCASSLGGSNGGTEQFFGPGTRLTVL.

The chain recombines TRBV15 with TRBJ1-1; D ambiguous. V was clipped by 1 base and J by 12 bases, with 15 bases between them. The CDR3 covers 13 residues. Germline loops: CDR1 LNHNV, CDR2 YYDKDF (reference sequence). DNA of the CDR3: TGTGCCACCAGCAGAGTCGGCGCAGAAAAGACTTTCTTT. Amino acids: CATSRVGAEKTFF.

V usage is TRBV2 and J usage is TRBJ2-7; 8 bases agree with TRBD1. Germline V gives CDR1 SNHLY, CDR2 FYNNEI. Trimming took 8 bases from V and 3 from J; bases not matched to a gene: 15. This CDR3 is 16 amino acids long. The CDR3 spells CASHLAGGSMVYEQYF. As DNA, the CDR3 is TGTGCCAGCCATTTGGCAGGGGGCAGTATGGTCTACGAGCAGTACTTC.

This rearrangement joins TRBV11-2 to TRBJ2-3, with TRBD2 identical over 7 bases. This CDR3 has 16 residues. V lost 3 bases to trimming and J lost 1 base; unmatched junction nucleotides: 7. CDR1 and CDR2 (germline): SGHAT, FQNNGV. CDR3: CASSFSRGEGTDTQYF. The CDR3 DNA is TGTGCCAGCAGCTTTAGTCGGGGGGAGGGCACAGATACGCAGTATTTT.